One and the same sample provided the 29 T cell receptor beta chains below, sequenced in a study of cytomegalovirus exposure and HLA in healthy donors listed by TCRdb under 2017. Library preparation was by the immunoSEQ multiplex PCR assay. The multiplex PCR relied on a mix of 60 forward primers for TCR Vbeta segments and 13 reverse primers for TCR Jbeta segments. TCRdb's version of the immuneACCESS table is confined to in-frame rearrangements and falls short of the full clone set. An unresolved V gene accounts for under half of the shortfall where checked; the remainder is of unknown origin. The sample records about 200,000 clones, over 75% of which are singletons. The ten largest clones add up to 2.5% to 3.5% of the sample. The source material was PBMCs. The receptor set was obtained from a woman younger than 45 in good health and CMV-seronegative.

This clone was observed a few times. The chain links TRBV27 to TRBJ1-4, with a possible D match to TRBD1 (5 bases). The CDR3 is 15 amino acids. Deletions cut 4 bases from V and 7 bases from J, with 16 bases between. Germline V lookup: CDR1 MNHEY, CDR2 SMNVEV (reference sequence). CDR3 sequence reads: CASSSVWGESEKLFF. The CDR3 nucleotides read TGTGCCAGCAGTTCGGTTTGGGGGGAGAGTGAAAAACTGTTTTTT. Looking up the rest from reference TRBV27 and TRBJ1-4 gives the full variable domain: EAQVTQNPRYLITVTGKKLTVTCSQNMNHEYMSWYRQDPGLGLRQIYYSMNVEVTDKGDVPEGYKVSRKEKRNFPLILESPSPNQTSLYFCASSSVWGESEKLFFGSGTQLSVL.

This chain joins TRBV7-6 and TRBJ2-2; perhaps TRBD2 as D (6 bases). Germline lookup yields CDR1 SGHVS and CDR2 FNYEAQ. The CDR3 totals 16 residues. Trimming left V 3 bases short and J 7 bases short, with 18 bases between. CDR3 DNA: TGTGCCAGCAGCTTTTTAACGGGAGAAGGGATCGGGGAGCTGTTTTTT. It specifies CASSFLTGEGIGELFF.

The chain links TRBV29-1 to TRBJ2-3; TRBD2 is a possible D gene (6 bases). The V end was cut by 3 bases, the J end by 0 bases, with 16 bases between. Germline CDR1 reads SQVTM; CDR2 reads ANQGSEA. The CDR3 has 16 residues. CDR3: CSVDSGGVPSTDTQYF. The CDR3 DNA sequence: TGCAGCGTTGACAGCGGAGGGGTTCCTAGCACAGATACGCAGTATTTT.

The chain has TRBV29-1 and TRBJ2-7; D is uncertain. The V gene's germline CDR1 is SQVTM and CDR2 ANQGSEA. This CDR3 contains 11 residues. Trimming removed 4 bases from V and 4 bases from J, with 8 bases in between. CDR3 in DNA: TGCAGCGTTGTGAACAGTTACGAGCAGTACTTC. Its translation is CSVVNSYEQYF.

This sequence joins TRBV5-1 and TRBJ2-1; 16 bases agree with TRBD2. V trimming: 4 bases; J trimming: 8 bases; junction bases outside the gene matches: 9. CDR3 length: 17 residues. Per the germline V gene, CDR1 is SGHRS and CDR2 is YFSETQ. The CDR3 reads CASSTKPGTSGGDEQFF. The CDR3 DNA reads as TGCGCCAGCAGCACCAAACCCGGGACTAGCGGGGGGGATGAGCAGTTCTTC.

V and J are TRBV6-4 and TRBJ2-3, with 7 bases fitting TRBD2. The V gene end was trimmed by 6 bases and the J gene end by 1 base; junction bases not matched to a gene: 10. The CDR3 loop spans 16 amino acids. CDR1 and CDR2 from the germline V gene are MRHNA and SNTAGT. The CDR3: CASSHGTTGGTDTQYF. In nucleotides, the CDR3 is TGTGCCAGCAGCCACGGGACTACAGGCGGCACAGATACGCAGTATTTT.

The chain combines TRBV6-5 with TRBJ2-7, with a weak D call TRBD1 (6 bases). Germline CDR1 reads MNHEY; CDR2 reads SVGAGI. V lost 3 bases and J lost 3, with 9 bases in between. The CDR3 is made up of 13 amino acids. The CDR3 loop reads CASSYYRDYEQYF. As DNA, the CDR3 is TGTGCCAGCAGTTATTACAGGGACTACGAGCAGTACTTC.

This clone appeared a few times. The gene calls are TRBV18 and TRBJ2-3; TRBD2 is a possible D gene (6 bases). This CDR3 has 16 residues. Germline CDR1 is KGHSH and CDR2 is LQKENI. The germline V and J ends were trimmed by 0 bases and 0 bases, with 10 bases remaining between them. CDR3 nucleotide sequence: TGTGCCAGCTCACCACCTGAGGGACTGAGCACAGATACGCAGTATTTT. This sequence encodes CASSPPEGLSTDTQYF.

The chain uses TRBV6-1 and TRBJ2-7; D is possibly TRBD1 (6 bases). With 3 bases removed from V and 6 bases from J, the gap between germline ends came to 9 bases. Germline CDR1 is MNHNS and CDR2 is SASEGT. The length of the CDR3 is 12 residues. In DNA form, the CDR3 reads TGTGCCAGCAGTGACAGGGGTGGCGAGCAGTACTTC. It is translated as CASSDRGGEQYF.

CDR3 residues: CASSIRGRGSEQYF. The CDR3 DNA sequence: TGTGCCAGCAGTATCCGGGGCAGGGGGAGCGAGCAGTACTTC. The chain joins TRBV2 to TRBJ2-7; 7 bases are shared with TRBD1. Per germline, CDR1 SNHLY and CDR2 FYNNEI. The CDR3 length is 14 residues. The ends lost 5 bases at V and 6 bases at J; junction bases unmatched: 10.

This chain links TRBV19 with TRBJ2-1, with D tentatively TRBD2 (5 bases). V was shortened by 3 bases and J by 10 bases, with 31 bases between the two germline ends. CDR1 LNHDA and CDR2 SQIVND come from the germline V gene (reference sequence). The CDR3 loop spans 19 amino acids. The DNA of the CDR3 is TGTGCCAGTAGTATTGGACTCCTACGGCTCGCGAGTTCAGTCGGAGAGCAGTTCTTC. This codes for CASSIGLLRLASSVGEQFF.

The chain employs TRBV2 and TRBJ1-3; 7 nucleotides agree with TRBD1. Looked up from germline, CDR1 is SNHLY and CDR2 is FYNNEI. The CDR3 sequence is 14 residues long. The V gene end was trimmed by 6 bases and the J gene end by 0 bases; junction bases not matched to a gene: 2. As DNA, the CDR3 is TGTGCCAGCAGGGCAGGGGGCTCTGGAAACACCATATATTTT. Translation gives CASRAGGSGNTIYF.

This sequence joins TRBV6-1 and TRBJ2-5; 8 positions match TRBD2. CDR1 is MNHNS, CDR2 SASEGT, per germline. The CDR3 extends over 15 amino acids. V dropped 7 bases and J dropped 4; count of bases not matched to a gene: 11. The CDR3 nucleotides read TGTGCCAGCACCAGATTGACTAGCGACACAGAGACCCAGTACTTC. Its protein product is CASTRLTSDTETQYF.

V and J are TRBV7-9 and TRBJ2-7; D may be TRBD2 (5 bases). The CDR3 is 12 residues long. Germline V gives CDR1 SEHNR, CDR2 FQNEAQ (reference sequence). V gave up 5 bases and J gave up 6 bases, with 11 bases separating them. CDR3 DNA sequence: TGTGCCAGCAGCCACGGGGTCCGCGAGCAGTACTTC. This translates into CASSHGVREQYF. Variable domain in full (rest from reference TRBV7-9 and TRBJ2-7): DTGVSQNPRHKITKRGQNVTFRCDPISEHNRLYWYRQTLGQGPEFLTYFQNEAQLEKSRLLSDRFSAERPKGSFSTLEIQRTEQGDSAMYLCASSHGVREQYFGPGTRLTVT.

The chain is built from TRBV6-5 and TRBJ2-7; 7 bases align to TRBD1. The CDR3 has 16 residues. Germline V gives CDR1 MNHEY, CDR2 SVGAGI. The J segment lost 2 bases and the V segment lost 2 bases, leaving 9 bases of the junction unmatched. CDR3 amino acids: CASSYADRPTAYEQYF. CDR3 coding DNA: TGTGCCAGCAGTTACGCGGACAGGCCGACAGCCTACGAGCAGTACTTC.

This clone was observed a handful of times. V and J are TRBV5-8 and TRBJ1-6, with TRBD1 matching over 9 bases. Germline V CDR1 and CDR2: SGHTS, YDEGEE. This CDR3 is built from 15 residues. V lost 3 bases and J lost 7; bases outside the gene matches: 5. The chain's CDR3 is CASSYRQGVNSPLHF. CDR3 nucleotides: TGTGCCAGCAGCTATCGACAGGGGGTAAATTCACCCCTCCACTTT.

This clone was counted between two and nine times. The gene calls are TRBV27 and TRBJ2-1; TRBD2 might be the D (5 bases). The germline V and J ends were trimmed by 8 bases and 3 bases, with 14 bases remaining between them. The CDR3 runs 14 residues. In germline, CDR1 is MNHEY, CDR2 SMNVEV (reference sequence). The CDR3 loop is CASSLSDNYNEQFF. CDR3 in DNA: TGTGCCAGCTCACTTAGCGACAACTACAATGAGCAGTTCTTC.

This clone has only a few counts. The chain is built from TRBV30 and TRBJ1-1; D is unclear. The CDR3 is made up of 11 amino acids. Germline CDR1 and CDR2: GTSNPN and SVGIG (reference sequence). V dropped 3 bases and J dropped 1 base, with 3 bases sitting between them. The CDR3 bases are TGTGCCTGGAGGCGGAACACTGAAGCTTTCTTT. Amino acids: CAWRRNTEAFF.

The chain employs TRBV27 and TRBJ2-7; 7 positions match TRBD1. V lost 4 bases, J lost 3 bases, and 6 bases stayed unmatched. The length of the CDR3 is 14 residues. CDR1 and CDR2 (germline): MNHEY, SMNVEV (reference sequence). CDR3 DNA sequence: TGTGCCAGCAGTTACAAGGGGGCGCACTACGAGCAGTACTTC. Amino acid sequence: CASSYKGAHYEQYF.

The chain couples TRBV7-2 to TRBJ2-3; D is possibly TRBD1 (5 bases). The CDR3 sequence is 15 residues long. The germline CDR1 and CDR2 sequences are SGHTA and FQGNSA. The V end was cut by 2 bases, the J end by 5 bases, with 14 bases between. This chain's CDR3 is CASSLSAGWVDTQYF. The CDR3 DNA reads as TGTGCCAGCAGCTTAAGCGCAGGGTGGGTAGATACGCAGTATTTT.

The chain recombines TRBV9 with TRBJ2-2; the match to TRBD1 covers 10 bases. In germline, CDR1 is SGDLS, CDR2 YYNGEE. There are 16 residues in the CDR3. V lost 4 bases and J lost 7; bases outside the gene matches: 10. The CDR3 bases are TGTGCCAGCAGCTCCCGGGACAGGGGTGGTTACGGGGAGCTGTTTTTT. It yields the protein CASSSRDRGGYGELFF.

The DNA of the CDR3 is TGTGCCAGCAGTTTAAACGGCGGAGGGGAGCAGTACTTC. This codes for CASSLNGGGEQYF. The chain links TRBV27 to TRBJ2-7; maybe TRBD2 (6 bases). Germline assignment: CDR1 MNHEY and CDR2 SMNVEV (reference sequence). The CDR3 covers 13 residues. The V and J ends lost 2 bases and 7 bases respectively, with 12 bases between them.

The chain couples TRBV19 to TRBJ1-2; D is possibly TRBD1 (6 bases). The CDR3 length is 11 residues. Germline-derived CDR1 and CDR2 are LNHDA and SQIVND (reference sequence). V was clipped by 8 bases and J by 13 bases, with 17 bases between them. The CDR3 loop is CASSQGSRFTF. The CDR3 DNA sequence: TGTGCCAGTTCACAGGGATCCAGATTCACCTTC.

The gene calls are TRBV20-1 and TRBJ1-1; D unresolved. V was pared by 5 bases and J by 8 bases, with 12 bases between. Germline values: CDR1 DFQATT, CDR2 SNEGSKA (reference sequence). CDR3 length: 11 residues. CDR3 region: CSARRTGEAFF. Written as DNA, the CDR3 is TGCAGTGCTCGCAGGACGGGAGAAGCTTTCTTT.

This clone was seen once. The rearrangement uses TRBV6-1 and TRBJ2-3; D uncertain. Between the trimmed V and J ends, which lost 1 base and 1 base, there was a span of 12 bases. The CDR3 consists of 16 residues. Germline CDR1 MNHNS, CDR2 SASEGT. The CDR3 here is CASSEGGFRGTDTQYF. CDR3 nucleotides: TGTGCCAGCAGTGAAGGTGGATTTCGGGGCACAGATACGCAGTATTTT.

The V and J genes are TRBV4-2 and TRBJ2-3; TRBD2 matches 12 bases. The CDR3 extends over 18 amino acids. Germline V gene lookup returns CDR1 LGHNA and CDR2 YNFKEQ. The trim removed 6 bases at V and 8 bases at J, leaving 18 bases unmatched. CDR3 DNA: TGTGCCAGCAGGACCCATGGGGCTAGCGGGGGGGCGGGGATTACGCAGTATTTT. Protein: CASRTHGASGGAGITQYF.

This sequence joins TRBV7-2 and TRBJ1-5; a possible D gene is TRBD1 (6 bases). The CDR3 is 16 residues long. CDR1 and CDR2 (germline): SGHTA, FQGNSA. V was clipped by 4 bases and J by 7 bases, with 20 bases between them. This CDR3 reads CASSSPGGGIGQPQHF. The CDR3 DNA is TGTGCCAGCAGCTCCCCGGGAGGGGGGATTGGGCAGCCCCAGCATTTT.

As to this clone: Germline is not matched at one junction end, which may reflect a read error. The chain links TRBV10-3 to TRBJ1-2, with a possible D match to TRBD1 (5 bases). The CDR3 extends over 14 amino acids. The germline gives CDR1 ENHRY, CDR2 SYGVKD. The DNA of the CDR3 is TGTGCCTCCAGTGGTTGGGCAGGGAACTATGGCTACCCCTTC. Residues: CASSGWAGNYGYPF.

The CDR3: CASSGDQGQPQHF. The CDR3 nucleotides are TGCGCCAGCAGTGGGGATCAGGGCCAGCCCCAGCATTTT. The chain links TRBV10-1 to TRBJ1-5; D perhaps matches TRBD1 (5 bases). The CDR3 is 13 residues long. Germline V gene data show CDR1 as WNHNN and CDR2 as SYGVQD (reference sequence). Trimming took off 4 bases at V and 7 bases at J, with 11 bases between the two ends.